Below are 9 T cell receptor beta chains sequenced from a single sample in a study of T cell responses to AZD1222 COVID-19 vaccine. Generated by immunoSEQ multiplex PCR, the TCRdb table keeps only in-frame clones and is missing some. The table records under 300,000 clones, roughly 93% of them present only once. Sample: peripheral blood, taken on day 0 of AZD1222 vaccination. Receptors were obtained from an adult in good health.

The chain carries TRBV12-3 or TRBV12-4 and TRBJ1-5; a possible D gene is TRBD1 (6 bases). Trimming removed 4 bases from V and 4 bases from J, with 8 bases in between. The length of the CDR3 is 13 residues. The DNA for the CDR3 is TGTGCCAGCAGTTCCACAGGGAATCAGCCCCAGCATTTT. Amino acids: CASSSTGNQPQHF.

This rearrangement joins TRBV5-1 to TRBJ2-1, with 8 bases identical to TRBD2. There are 18 residues in the CDR3. V was pared by 7 bases and J by 3 bases, with 18 bases of the junction left unmatched. Germline lookup yields CDR1 SGHRS and CDR2 YFSETQ. The CDR3 nucleotides read TGCGCCAGCCACCTCTCCCGGGAGGGCCGCCCTTACTACAATGAGCAGTTCTTC. Its translation: CASHLSREGRPYYNEQFF.

The chain combines TRBV4-1 with TRBJ2-7; 7 bases fit TRBD2. The trim removed 2 bases at V and 0 bases at J, leaving 10 bases unmatched. CDR1 is MGHRA, CDR2 YSYEKL, per germline. CDR3 length equals 17 residues. The CDR3: CASSQTPLAPSSYEQYF. Here the CDR3 DNA reads TGCGCCAGCAGCCAAACCCCACTAGCGCCGAGCTCCTACGAGCAGTACTTC.

This rearrangement joins TRBV12-3 or TRBV12-4 to TRBJ1-2, with D uncertain. The CDR3 runs 12 residues. V lost 2 bases to trimming and J lost 8 bases, with 9 bases between them. The CDR3 reads CASSLQENGYTF. The CDR3 nucleotides read TGTGCCAGCAGTTTACAAGAGAACGGCTACACCTTC.

The chain combines TRBV11-2 with TRBJ2-7; possible D gene TRBD1, 6 bases. Germline lookup yields CDR1 SGHAT and CDR2 FQNNGV. Trimming removed 5 bases at V and 6 bases at J, with 14 bases between. The CDR3 has 13 amino acids. CDR3 protein: CASSRTGLGEQYF. The CDR3 nucleotides read TGTGCCAGCAGCCGCACAGGGCTCGGCGAGCAGTACTTC.

The chain recombines TRBV28 with TRBJ1-6, with a weak D call TRBD1 (5 bases). The CDR3 contains 14 residues. CDR1 is MDHEN and CDR2 is SYDVKM in the germline V gene. Trimming left V 4 bases short and J 10 bases short, with 14 bases between. The CDR3 protein is CASSSPGPSSPLHF. Here the CDR3 DNA reads TGTGCCAGCAGTTCCCCGGGGCCCAGCTCACCCCTCCACTTT.

The chain links TRBV19 to TRBJ2-3; D possibly corresponds to TRBD1 (5 bases). Trimming took 5 bases from V and 2 from J, leaving 11 bases between them. Germline V CDR1 and CDR2: LNHDA, SQIVND (reference sequence). This CDR3 comprises 14 residues. The CDR3 is CASSLGLHTDTQYF. CDR3 nucleotide sequence: TGTGCCAGTAGTTTGGGGCTCCACACAGATACGCAGTATTTT.

The V gene is TRBV18, the J gene TRBJ2-7, with D maybe TRBD2 (5 bases). V dropped 0 bases and J dropped 3 bases, with 6 bases sitting between them. CDR1 and CDR2 (germline): KGHSH, LQKENI. This CDR3 spans 13 amino acids. CDR3 sequence (DNA): TGTGCCAGCTCACCACCGGGAGTCTACGAGCAGTACTTC. Its protein is CASSPPGVYEQYF.

The chain joins TRBV28 to TRBJ1-1, with 7 bases identical to TRBD1. With V trimmed by 4 bases and J by 7 bases, 6 bases remained unmatched. This CDR3 contains 13 residues. Germline CDR1 is MDHEN and CDR2 is SYDVKM. The DNA of the CDR3 is TGTGCCAGCAGTTATTACAGGGGTGGTGAAGCTTTCTTT. This sequence encodes CASSYYRGGEAFF.